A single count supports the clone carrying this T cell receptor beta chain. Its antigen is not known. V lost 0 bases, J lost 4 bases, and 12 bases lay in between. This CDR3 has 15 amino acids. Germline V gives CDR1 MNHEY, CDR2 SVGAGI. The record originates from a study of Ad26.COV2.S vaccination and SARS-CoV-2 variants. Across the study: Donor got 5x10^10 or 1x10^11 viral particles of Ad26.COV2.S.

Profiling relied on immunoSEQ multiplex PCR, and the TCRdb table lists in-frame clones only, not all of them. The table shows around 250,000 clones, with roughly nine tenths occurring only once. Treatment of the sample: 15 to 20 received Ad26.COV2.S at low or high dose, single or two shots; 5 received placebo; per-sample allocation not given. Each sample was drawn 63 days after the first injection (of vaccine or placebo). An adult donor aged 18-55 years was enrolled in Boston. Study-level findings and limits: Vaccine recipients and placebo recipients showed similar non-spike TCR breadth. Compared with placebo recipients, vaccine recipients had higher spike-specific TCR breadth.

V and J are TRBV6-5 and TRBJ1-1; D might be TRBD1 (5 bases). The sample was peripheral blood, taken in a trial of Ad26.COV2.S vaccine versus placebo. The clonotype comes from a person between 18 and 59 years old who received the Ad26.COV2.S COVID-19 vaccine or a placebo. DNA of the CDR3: TGTGCCAGCAGTTACTCGATAGAGGGGTTCACTGAAGCTTTCTTT. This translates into CASSYSIEGFTEAFF.